The 23 T cell receptor beta chains in this list originate from one sample, sequenced in a study of blood T cell repertoires in COVID-19. The table came from immunoSEQ multiplex PCR; TCRdb's copy has only in-frame clones and leaves some out. This sample has 160,000 or so clones; roughly 85% occur once, and the top ten carry around 18%. The sequencing input was PBMCs or T cells enriched from blood (not recorded which). All receptors derive from a man between 60 and 75 years old who had recovered from COVID-19.

This clone occurred a few times. The sample contains more than one DNA sequence encoding this CDR3. The gene calls are TRBV19 and TRBJ1-2; 9 bases are a match to TRBD1. The CDR3 runs to 16 residues. CDR1 is LNHDA, CDR2 SQIVND, per germline (reference sequence). Trimming at V came to 5 bases and at J to 1 base, leaving 8 bases not matched to a gene. In nucleotides, the CDR3 is TGTGCCAGTAGTCCCACCGGGACAGGGATTAACTATGGCTACACCTTC. The encoded protein is CASSPTGTGINYGYTF. The entire variable domain, with the rest obtained from reference TRBV19 and TRBJ1-2, is as follows: DGGITQSPKYLFRKEGQNVTLSCEQNLNHDAMYWYRQDPGQGLRLIYYSQIVNDFQKGDIAEGYSVSREKKESFPLTVTSAQKNPTAFYLCASSPTGTGINYGYTFGSGTRLTVV.

CDR3 amino acids: CASSLGRQGTDTQYF. In nucleotides, the CDR3 is TGTGCCAGCAGCCTAGGTAGGCAGGGCACAGATACGCAGTATTTT. J is TRBJ2-3 and V is TRBV9; D unresolved. V was shortened by 4 bases and J by 1 base, with 13 bases between the two germline ends. Germline V lookup: CDR1 SGDLS, CDR2 YYNGEE. This CDR3 comprises 15 residues.

The genes are TRBV12-3 or TRBV12-4 and TRBJ2-1; maybe TRBD2 (6 bases). The germline V and J ends were trimmed by 6 bases and 9 bases, with 15 bases remaining between them. The CDR3 is made up of 13 amino acids. The CDR3 DNA is TGTGCCAGCAGCTCGGGGGTTTTAGGTGAGCAGTTCTTC. Amino acids: CASSSGVLGEQFF.

The table lists this clone with a count of one. This chain links TRBV7-8 with TRBJ2-1; 7 nucleotides agree with TRBD2. The CDR3 length is 16 residues. CDR1 is SGHVS, CDR2 FQNEAQ, per germline. V gave up 1 base and J gave up 5 bases; unmatched junction bases: 8. As DNA, the CDR3 is TGTGCCAGCAGCTTAGATCGTGCGGGAGCGAACAATGAGCAGTTCTTC. Encoded protein: CASSLDRAGANNEQFF.

V gene TRBV5-6 combines with J gene TRBJ2-6, with 7 bases lining up with TRBD2. After removal of 1 base from V and 1 base from J, the junction contained 2 bases not matched to a gene. CDR3 length equals 16 residues. Germline CDR1 is SGHDT and CDR2 is YYEEEE. The CDR3, as DNA: TGTGCCAGCAGCTTGAGCGGGGTTTCTGGGGCCAACGTCCTGACTTTC. Protein sequence: CASSLSGVSGANVLTF.

This clone has just a few counts. The chain uses TRBV7-8 and TRBJ2-1, with 7 bases matching TRBD1. The junction had 6 bases not matched to a gene; V was cut back by 5 bases and J by 8 bases. The CDR3 has 13 amino acids. Per germline, CDR1 SGHVS and CDR2 FQNEAQ. CDR3 loop: CASSLGTVDEQFF. The CDR3 nucleotides read TGTGCCAGCAGCCTTGGGACAGTCGATGAGCAGTTCTTC. The full variable domain, in which reference TRBV7-8 and TRBJ2-1 provide the parts outside the CDR3, is GAGVSQSPRYKVAKRGQDVALRCDPISGHVSLFWYQQALGQGPEFLTYFQNEAQLDKSGLPSDRFFAERPEGSVSTLKIQRTQQEDSAVYLCASSLGTVDEQFFGPGTRLTVL.

This chain connects TRBV7-3 to TRBJ2-1, with 13 bases lining up with TRBD2. This CDR3 region has 18 residues. V dropped 5 bases and J dropped 0; count of bases not matched to a gene: 7. Germline assignment: CDR1 SGHTA and CDR2 FQGTGA. The CDR3 reads CASSTGTSGVSSYNEQFF. DNA for the CDR3: TGTGCCAGCAGCACCGGGACTAGCGGGGTGAGCTCCTACAATGAGCAGTTCTTC.

V gene TRBV7-9 combines with J gene TRBJ1-2, with a weak D call TRBD1 (5 bases). The CDR3 runs 15 residues. V was cut by 6 bases and J by 4 bases, with 18 bases left in between. In germline, CDR1 is SEHNR, CDR2 FQNEAQ (reference sequence). The CDR3 reads CASRPPTDSRYGYTF. CDR3 nucleotides: TGTGCCAGCAGACCACCTACCGACAGCCGCTATGGCTACACCTTC. Full variable domain (rest looked up from reference TRBV7-9 and TRBJ1-2): DTGVSQNPRHKITKRGQNVTFRCDPISEHNRLYWYRQTLGQGPEFLTYFQNEAQLEKSRLLSDRFSAERPKGSFSTLEIQRTEQGDSAMYLCASRPPTDSRYGYTFGSGTRLTVV.

The chain joins TRBV27 to TRBJ1-1; maybe TRBD1 (5 bases). With 4 bases removed from V and 0 bases from J, the gap between germline ends came to 12 bases. CDR1 MNHEY and CDR2 SMNVEV come from the germline V gene (reference sequence). The CDR3 has 15 residues. The CDR3 region is CASSSLGHLNTEAFF. For the CDR3, the DNA is TGTGCCAGCAGTTCACTCGGACACCTGAACACTGAAGCTTTCTTT.

This clone was seen just once. This chain joins TRBV19 and TRBJ2-2, with D possibly being TRBD1 (6 bases). Trimming pared 3 bases from V and 5 bases from J, leaving 19 bases between. The CDR3 extends over 17 amino acids. Germline values: CDR1 LNHDA, CDR2 SQIVND (reference sequence). CDR3 sequence (DNA): TGTGCCAGTAGTATCAACGCCGACAGGAGAGTTACCGGGGAGCTGTTTTTT. It translates to CASSINADRRVTGELFF.

V gene TRBV4-1 combines with J gene TRBJ1-4; 9 nucleotides match TRBD1. After removal of 5 bases from V and 8 bases from J, the junction contained 9 bases not matched to a gene. Per the germline V gene, CDR1 is MGHRA and CDR2 is YSYEKL. This CDR3 is built from 15 residues. The CDR3 bases are TGCGCCAGCAGCGGCGAGAGACAGGGGGAGGAAAAACTGTTTTTT. This translates into CASSGERQGEEKLFF.

This clone was counted a few times. This chain links TRBV30 with TRBJ1-5, with D possibly TRBD1 on 6 matching bases. V was cut by 0 bases and J by 6 bases, with 9 bases left in between. This CDR3 has 13 amino acids. CDR1 GTSNPN and CDR2 SVGIG come from the germline V gene (reference sequence). This CDR3 reads CAWSVQGIQPQHF. The CDR3 DNA is TGTGCCTGGAGTGTACAGGGAATTCAGCCCCAGCATTTT.

This chain connects TRBV5-1 to TRBJ2-7; D is perhaps TRBD2 (5 bases). Deletions cut 0 bases from V and 1 base from J, with 8 bases between. CDR1 SGHRS and CDR2 YFSETQ come from the germline V gene. The CDR3 consists of 14 residues. This CDR3 is CASSLVPGSYEQYF. The CDR3 region has the DNA TGCGCCAGCAGCTTGGTACCGGGATCCTACGAGCAGTACTTC.

Only one count was recorded for this clone. The chain links TRBV19 to TRBJ2-5; 10 positions match TRBD2. Germline loops: CDR1 LNHDA, CDR2 SQIVND (reference sequence). V shed 5 bases and J 4 bases; nucleotides not matched to a gene: 7. This CDR3 is built from 15 residues. The CDR3 nucleotides read TGTGCCAGTAGTCCCTTAGCGGGGGGCGTAGAGACCCAGTACTTC. Its translation is CASSPLAGGVETQYF.

The CDR3 sequence: CASSLQDSRNQPQHF. CDR3 DNA sequence: TGTGCCAGCAGTTTACAGGACAGTCGGAATCAGCCCCAGCATTTT. The chain recombines TRBV28 with TRBJ1-5, with D perhaps matching TRBD1 (6 bases). The CDR3 sequence is 15 residues long. Germline V gene sequence: CDR1 MDHEN, CDR2 SYDVKM. Deletions cut 2 bases from V and 4 bases from J, with 12 bases between.

The chain recombines TRBV3-1 (or the pseudogene TRBV3-2) with TRBJ2-3; the match to TRBD2 covers 9 bases. With 2 bases clipped from V and 0 bases from J, the junction kept 6 bases outside the gene matches. This CDR3 is 17 amino acids long. In germline, CDR1 is LGHDT, CDR2 YNNKEL (reference sequence). CDR3 coding DNA: TGTGCCAGCAGCCAACGCCCCCTAGCGGGGAGCACAGATACGCAGTATTTT. Residues: CASSQRPLAGSTDTQYF.

The chain recombines TRBV18 with TRBJ1-3; 7 bases align to TRBD1. The CDR3 runs 17 residues. CDR1 is KGHSH, CDR2 LQKENI, per germline. Trimming took 4 bases from V and 0 from J; bases not matched to a gene: 9. CDR3 nucleotide sequence: TGTGCCAGCTCACGCACCTCGACAGGGCACTCTGGAAACACCATATATTTT. It yields the protein CASSRTSTGHSGNTIYF.

The chain recombines TRBV6-5 with TRBJ2-1; a weak D match, TRBD2 (6 bases). The CDR3 totals 14 residues. Deletions cut 6 bases from V and 7 bases from J, with 16 bases between. Germline-derived CDR1 and CDR2 are MNHEY and SVGAGI. The CDR3 coding sequence is TGTGCCAGCAGCAACCTGGGGACTCCGAATGAGCAGTTCTTC. Translation: CASSNLGTPNEQFF.

The chain joins TRBV18 to TRBJ2-5, with a weak D call TRBD2 (6 bases). Trimming shortened V by 5 bases and J by 5 bases, and 15 bases separated the two germline ends. This CDR3 is built from 14 residues. From germline, CDR1 is KGHSH and CDR2 LQKENI. The CDR3 here is CASSSDGSRETQYF. The CDR3 region has the DNA TGTGCCAGCTCATCCGACGGGAGTCGGGAGACCCAGTACTTC.

This clone has only a few counts. As DNA, the CDR3 is TGTGCCAGCAGTGAAATGCGGGGAGCCAGCAATGAGCAGTTCTTC. Translating gives CASSEMRGASNEQFF. The chain uses TRBV6-1 and TRBJ2-1; D possibly corresponds to TRBD2 (6 bases). The V and J ends lost 2 bases and 6 bases respectively, with 14 bases between them. Per the germline V gene, CDR1 is MNHNS and CDR2 is SASEGT. There are 15 residues in the CDR3.

The rearrangement joins TRBV5-4 to TRBJ2-7; D is undetermined. The germline V and J ends were trimmed by 0 bases and 3 bases, with 7 bases remaining between them. CDR1 is SGHNT and CDR2 is YYREEE in the germline V gene (reference sequence). This CDR3 region has 13 residues. DNA for the CDR3: TGTGCCAGCAGCTTGGACCCGGTCTACGAGCAGTACTTC. The encoded protein is CASSLDPVYEQYF.

This clone is a singleton in its sample. V is TRBV6-1 and J is TRBJ1-6, with D possibly being TRBD1 (6 bases). CDR3 length equals 15 residues. V was trimmed by 3 bases and J by 9 bases, leaving 15 bases between them. CDR1 MNHNS and CDR2 SASEGT come from the germline V gene. CDR3 amino acids: CASSDPTGLGSPLHF. The CDR3 DNA follows: TGTGCCAGCAGTGACCCGACAGGTTTGGGTTCACCCCTCCACTTT.

The V and J genes are TRBV5-4 and TRBJ2-7, with D tentatively TRBD2 (5 bases). Germline values: CDR1 SGHNT, CDR2 YYREEE (reference sequence). Trimming shortened V by 0 bases and J by 1 base, and 11 bases separated the two germline ends. The CDR3 has 15 amino acids. CDR3 region: CASSLAGVESYEQYF. CDR3 DNA sequence: TGTGCCAGCAGCTTGGCCGGGGTAGAGTCCTACGAGCAGTACTTC.